The rows below give T cell receptor beta chains drawn from one sample of a study of T-cell reconstitution after alpha-beta-depleted transplantation in children. Using its own MiXCR run on the PCR reads, TCRdb lists one record per CDR3 protein. The sample shows roughly 82,000 distinct CDR3 sequences, 13% to 15% of them seen only once. The input for sequencing was PBMCs, mostly from graft donor cells, taken 180 days after TCRalphabeta/CD19-depleted stem cell transplant. These receptors all stem from a male patient between 2 and 10 years old who had a stem cell transplant for acute lymphoblastic leukemia, so the T cells may come from the graft donor. CDR3s include the opening cysteine and the closing phenylalanine or tryptophan. The D gene is left open where the match is weak. Rows give clone size only sometimes, using once, few, many, or a class for an expanded clone.

d_gene: TRBD1; v_gene: TRBV2; j_gene: TRBJ1-1; abundance: -; CDR3nt: TGTGCCAGCAGGCGACGGGGACAGGGAAAGACTGAAGCGTTCTTT; CDR3aa: CASRRRGQGKTEAFF
d_gene: TRBD1; v_gene: TRBV20-1; j_gene: TRBJ1-5; abundance: -; CDR3nt: TGCAGTGCTAGAGAGCGGGGGGACAGGATTCAGCCCCAGCATTTT; CDR3aa: CSARERGDRIQPQHF
d_gene: -; v_gene: TRBV20-1; j_gene: TRBJ2-5; abundance: -; CDR3nt: TGCAGTGCTAGGGTCCCGAAAGTAAAGACCCAGTACTTC; CDR3aa: CSARVPKVKTQYF
d_gene: TRBD1; v_gene: TRBV7-2; j_gene: TRBJ2-7; abundance: -; CDR3nt: TGTGCCAGCAGCCCTTCCGGGACAGGGAACTCCTACGAGCAGTACTTC; CDR3aa: CASSPSGTGNSYEQYF
d_gene: -; v_gene: TRBV5-5; j_gene: TRBJ2-1; abundance: few; CDR3nt: TGTGCCAGCAGCTTGGAGGGGCCGGTCGAGCAGTTCTTC; CDR3aa: CASSLEGPVEQFF
d_gene: -; v_gene: TRBV9; j_gene: TRBJ2-2; abundance: few; CDR3nt: TGTGCCAGCAGCGTAGATCATCTCGGGACTCCAAAAACCGGGGAGCTGTTTTTT; CDR3aa: CASSVDHLGTPKTGELFF
d_gene: TRBD1; v_gene: TRBV7-6; j_gene: TRBJ2-3; abundance: few; CDR3nt: TGTGCCAGCAGCTTAGCGACCCTAGAACAGGGGCTAGGGACAGATACGCAGTATTTT; CDR3aa: CASSLATLEQGLGTDTQYF
d_gene: TRBD2; v_gene: TRBV28; j_gene: TRBJ2-7; abundance: few; CDR3nt: TGTGCCAGCGGGCCCGGACTAGCGGGAGCCAAAAATTACGAGCAGTACTTC; CDR3aa: CASGPGLAGAKNYEQYF
d_gene: -; v_gene: TRBV5-1; j_gene: TRBJ2-7; abundance: -; CDR3nt: TGCGCCAGCAGCACCGGCCCAGCCCAGGCCTACGAGCAGTACTTC; CDR3aa: CASSTGPAQAYEQYF
d_gene: -; v_gene: TRBV20-1; j_gene: TRBJ2-7; abundance: few; CDR3nt: TGCAGTGCTATTCCCAGGGGTCTCTACGAGCAGTACTTC; CDR3aa: CSAIPRGLYEQYF
d_gene: -; v_gene: TRBV20-1; j_gene: TRBJ1-2; abundance: many; CDR3nt: TGCAGTGCTAGTAAATGGCCCGGCTACACCTTC; CDR3aa: CSASKWPGYTF
d_gene: TRBD1; v_gene: TRBV18; j_gene: TRBJ1-2; abundance: few; CDR3nt: TGTGCCAGCTCACGGACAGGGTATGGCTACACCTTC; CDR3aa: CASSRTGYGYTF
d_gene: -; v_gene: TRBV4-3; j_gene: TRBJ1-1; abundance: -; CDR3nt: TGCGCCAGCAGCCATGTCGAGGGTGGCACTGAAGCTTTCTTT; CDR3aa: CASSHVEGGTEAFF
d_gene: -; v_gene: TRBV28; j_gene: TRBJ2-3; abundance: -; CDR3nt: TGTGCCAGCAGTTTAGGTCCTCTCTACTCTAGCACAGATACGCAGTATTTT; CDR3aa: CASSLGPLYSSTDTQYF
d_gene: -; v_gene: TRBV5-5; j_gene: TRBJ1-2; abundance: -; CDR3nt: TGTGCCAGCAGCTTCTCCGGAGAAAACTATGGCTACACCTTC; CDR3aa: CASSFSGENYGYTF
d_gene: -; v_gene: TRBV10-3; j_gene: TRBJ2-7; abundance: -; CDR3nt: TGTGCCATCAGCCCGGGACACTCCTACGAGCAGTACTTC; CDR3aa: CAISPGHSYEQYF
d_gene: -; v_gene: TRBV12-3/TRBV12-4; j_gene: TRBJ1-5; abundance: -; CDR3nt: TGTGCCAGCAGTTTATACAGGGTAGGTCGCAATCAGCCCCAGCATTTT; CDR3aa: CASSLYRVGRNQPQHF
d_gene: TRBD1; v_gene: TRBV7-2; j_gene: TRBJ2-3; abundance: many; CDR3nt: TGTGCCAGCAGCTTAAGCAGGGGGCTAGATACGCAGTATTTT; CDR3aa: CASSLSRGLDTQYF
d_gene: TRBD1; v_gene: TRBV18; j_gene: TRBJ2-1; abundance: few; CDR3nt: TGTGCCAGCTCACCTCTTTTGGGACAGGTCAACTACAATGAGCAGTTCTTC; CDR3aa: CASSPLLGQVNYNEQFF
d_gene: -; v_gene: TRBV27; j_gene: TRBJ2-4; abundance: many; CDR3nt: TGTGCCAGCAGTATATCCCGCGCCAAAAACATTCAGTACTTC; CDR3aa: CASSISRAKNIQYF
d_gene: -; v_gene: TRBV10-1; j_gene: TRBJ2-7; abundance: few; CDR3nt: TGCGCCAGCAGTGATCGCAGGGACGGCGAGCAGTACTTC; CDR3aa: CASSDRRDGEQYF
d_gene: -; v_gene: TRBV2; j_gene: TRBJ2-3; abundance: -; CDR3nt: TGTGCCAGCAGCTTTGGATTTACATCTAGCACAGATACGCAGTATTTT; CDR3aa: CASSFGFTSSTDTQYF
d_gene: -; v_gene: TRBV2; j_gene: TRBJ2-1; abundance: few; CDR3nt: TGTGCCAGCAGGGAGACAGGAAGCTCCTACAATGAGCAGTTCTTC; CDR3aa: CASRETGSSYNEQFF
d_gene: -; v_gene: TRBV5-1; j_gene: TRBJ2-3; abundance: many; CDR3nt: TGCGCCAGCAGCTTCGGGAACCTAGATGGCTCAGATACGCAGTATTTT; CDR3aa: CASSFGNLDGSDTQYF
d_gene: -; v_gene: TRBV30; j_gene: TRBJ1-1; abundance: few; CDR3nt: TGTGCCTGGAGTTTAATTTGGGCAGAGAACACTGAAGCTTTCTTT; CDR3aa: CAWSLIWAENTEAFF
d_gene: TRBD2; v_gene: TRBV4-2; j_gene: TRBJ2-3; abundance: few; CDR3nt: TGTGCCAGCAGCCAAGTAGAAGCGGGGCGCACAGATACGCAGTATTTT; CDR3aa: CASSQVEAGRTDTQYF
d_gene: -; v_gene: TRBV5-1; j_gene: TRBJ2-2; abundance: medium-sized; CDR3nt: TGCGCCAGCAGCTTGGCGTGGTGGGAAACGAACACCGGGGAGCTGTTTTTT; CDR3aa: CASSLAWWETNTGELFF
d_gene: TRBD2; v_gene: TRBV20-1; j_gene: TRBJ2-7; abundance: -; CDR3nt: TGCAGTGCTATAGCGGGAGATAGAGCCACCTACGAGCAGTACTTC; CDR3aa: CSAIAGDRATYEQYF
d_gene: TRBD1; v_gene: TRBV20-1; j_gene: TRBJ1-5; abundance: few; CDR3nt: TGCAGTGCTAGTGTACAGGGGGATCAGCCCCAGCATTTT; CDR3aa: CSASVQGDQPQHF
d_gene: TRBD1; v_gene: TRBV11-2; j_gene: TRBJ2-7; abundance: -; CDR3nt: TGTGCCAGCAGCTCCTGGACAGGCTCGACGGCTGGGAGCTACGAGCAGTACTTC; CDR3aa: CASSSWTGSTAGSYEQYF
d_gene: -; v_gene: TRBV4-3; j_gene: TRBJ2-1; abundance: medium-sized; CDR3nt: TGCGCCAGCAGCCAAGCAAGGGTAGCGGTCCTTGAACAGTTCTTC; CDR3aa: CASSQARVAVLEQFF
d_gene: -; v_gene: TRBV20-1; j_gene: TRBJ1-1; abundance: -; CDR3nt: TGCAGTGCTCTCCACAGCTCCATGAACACTGAAGCTTTCTTT; CDR3aa: CSALHSSMNTEAFF
d_gene: TRBD2; v_gene: TRBV5-6; j_gene: TRBJ2-3; abundance: -; CDR3nt: TGTGCCAGCACGGGACTAGCCTTTACGATGAAGTATTTT; CDR3aa: CASTGLAFTMKYF
d_gene: TRBD1; v_gene: TRBV5-6; j_gene: TRBJ1-2; abundance: many; CDR3nt: TGTGCCAGCAGCTCCGGGACAGCAAACTATGGCTACACCTTC; CDR3aa: CASSSGTANYGYTF
d_gene: -; v_gene: TRBV28; j_gene: TRBJ1-2; abundance: -; CDR3nt: TGTGCCAGCAGTTTGTTCTATGGCTACACCTTC; CDR3aa: CASSLFYGYTF
d_gene: TRBD1; v_gene: TRBV11-2; j_gene: TRBJ2-1; abundance: -; CDR3nt: TGTGCCAGCAACTTGACAGGGCGAAATGAGCAGTTCTTC; CDR3aa: CASNLTGRNEQFF
d_gene: TRBD2; v_gene: TRBV20-1; j_gene: TRBJ2-3; abundance: -; CDR3nt: TGCAGTCCTGGAGGCCGGACTAGCGGTATCCGCACAGATACGCAGTATTTT; CDR3aa: CSPGGRTSGIRTDTQYF
d_gene: -; v_gene: TRBV15; j_gene: TRBJ2-3; abundance: -; CDR3nt: TGTGCCACCAGCAGAGCGGGGAGGACGCAGTATTTT; CDR3aa: CATSRAGRTQYF
d_gene: -; v_gene: TRBV7-2; j_gene: TRBJ2-7; abundance: -; CDR3nt: TGTGCCAGCAGCTTACAGGGCCAGCGGACATACGAGCAGTACTTC; CDR3aa: CASSLQGQRTYEQYF
d_gene: TRBD1; v_gene: TRBV12-3/TRBV12-4; j_gene: TRBJ1-2; abundance: few; CDR3nt: TGTGCCAGCAGTTTATCGAAGGGGGCCCATGGCTACACCTTC; CDR3aa: CASSLSKGAHGYTF
d_gene: -; v_gene: TRBV28; j_gene: TRBJ2-2; abundance: -; CDR3nt: TGTGCCAGCAGTTTGTTCGGGGAGCTGTTTTTT; CDR3aa: CASSLFGELFF
d_gene: -; v_gene: TRBV7-2; j_gene: TRBJ2-7; abundance: few; CDR3nt: TGTGCCAGCAGCCCCGACAGGACGACTTACGAGCAGTACTTC; CDR3aa: CASSPDRTTYEQYF
d_gene: TRBD1; v_gene: TRBV20-1; j_gene: TRBJ2-2; abundance: -; CDR3nt: TGCAGTGCTAGAAGGGGACAGGGGGAGCTGTTTTTT; CDR3aa: CSARRGQGELFF
d_gene: -; v_gene: TRBV25-1; j_gene: TRBJ1-1; abundance: -; CDR3nt: TGTGCCAGCAGTGAAAACTTTTATGGGACCACTGAAGCTTTCTTT; CDR3aa: CASSENFYGTTEAFF
d_gene: -; v_gene: TRBV28; j_gene: TRBJ2-7; abundance: -; CDR3nt: TGTGCCAGCAGTTTAGGAAGTCGGAGATGGGGCTACGAGCAGTACTTC; CDR3aa: CASSLGSRRWGYEQYF
d_gene: -; v_gene: TRBV7-2; j_gene: TRBJ2-6; abundance: -; CDR3nt: TGTGCCAGCTGCCTCTCTCCTGGGGCCAACGTCCTGACTTTC; CDR3aa: CASCLSPGANVLTF
d_gene: -; v_gene: TRBV9; j_gene: TRBJ1-1; abundance: -; CDR3nt: TGTGCCAGCAGCGTAACCGGCACGGGGACTGAAGCTTTCTTT; CDR3aa: CASSVTGTGTEAFF
d_gene: -; v_gene: TRBV7-2; j_gene: TRBJ1-2; abundance: few; CDR3nt: TGTGCCAGCAGCTCGACGGAGACAGCTAACTATGGCTACACCTTC; CDR3aa: CASSSTETANYGYTF